One and the same sample provided the 32 T cell receptor beta chains below, sequenced in a study of CD8+CD57+ T cells in acquired aplastic anemia. All sequencing subjects had displayed CD8+CD57+ cell expansion on flow cytometry. The template used for profiling TCR beta VDJ and CDR3 was genomic DNA. From the reads, TCRdb called clonotypes with MiXCR, one entry per CDR3 protein. The table has about 150,000 distinct CDR3 sequences, around half seen once. The specimen sequenced was sorted CD4+, CD8+, or CD8+CD57+ T cells (not recorded which) from PBMCs. Receptor source: a human donor with aplastic anemia.

At least ten counts were recorded for this clonotype. DNA for the CDR3: TGTGCCAGCAGCTTAGCGGGAGTACGCGGGGAGCTGTTTTTT. Its protein product is CASSLAGVRGELFF. V gene TRBV7-6 combines with J gene TRBJ2-2, with D possibly TRBD2 on 5 matching bases. The CDR3 contains 14 residues. The germline gives CDR1 SGHVS, CDR2 FNYEAQ. V was cut by 0 bases and J by 7 bases, with 9 bases left in between.

In this sample, this clonotype turned up a few times. The gene calls are TRBV27 and TRBJ1-1; D call uncertain. The CDR3 covers 13 residues. V lost 2 bases to trimming and J lost 6 bases, with 10 bases between them. Germline V CDR1 and CDR2: MNHEY, SMNVEV (reference sequence). CDR3 in DNA: TGTGCCAGCAGTTTAGTTGCTGGATCTGAAGCTTTCTTT. It codes for CASSLVAGSEAFF.

On this clonotype itself: This may come from a read error, since a much larger clone is one base off. The J gene is TRBJ1-3, the V gene TRBV9; a possible D gene is TRBD1 (5 bases). This CDR3 is built from 15 residues. Per germline, CDR1 SGDLS and CDR2 YYNGEE. Trimming removed 7 bases from V and 0 bases from J, with 14 bases in between. The CDR3 nucleotides read TGTGCCAGCGACGGGGGGGGACGCTCTGGAAACACCATATATTTT. The encoded protein is CASDGGGRSGNTIYF.

This clonotype was observed many times. V usage is TRBV7-9 and J usage is TRBJ1-4, with D possibly TRBD1 on 5 matching bases. This CDR3 is 15 amino acids long. Trimming shortened V by 0 bases and J by 4 bases, and 9 bases separated the two germline ends. Germline V gives CDR1 SEHNR, CDR2 FQNEAQ (reference sequence). The CDR3 region has the DNA TGTGCCAGCAGCTTAGCGGAGACAGTTAATGAAAAACTGTTTTTT. Protein: CASSLAETVNEKLFF. Full variable domain (missing parts from reference TRBV7-9 and TRBJ1-4): DTGVSQNPRHKITKRGQNVTFRCDPISEHNRLYWYRQTLGQGPEFLTYFQNEAQLEKSRLLSDRFSAERPKGSFSTLEIQRTEQGDSAMYLCASSLAETVNEKLFFGSGTQLSVL.

This clonotype has a count of ten or more. This sequence joins TRBV12-3 or TRBV12-4 and TRBJ1-3; D unclear. This CDR3 is built from 15 residues. Deletions cut 3 bases from V and 0 bases from J, with 9 bases between. The CDR3 region is CASSFSPGSGNTIYF. CDR3 DNA: TGTGCCAGCAGTTTTAGTCCAGGCTCTGGAAACACCATATATTTT.

V and J are TRBV2 and TRBJ2-4; TRBD1 matches at 11 bases. Per germline, CDR1 SNHLY and CDR2 FYNNEI. V dropped 8 bases and J dropped 13; count of bases not matched to a gene: 16. The CDR3 loop spans 15 amino acids. The CDR3: CASGQGASGTYGQYF. As DNA, the CDR3 is TGTGCCAGCGGACAGGGGGCTAGCGGGACCTACGGGCAGTACTTC.

This clonotype was observed many times. This chain joins TRBV27 and TRBJ1-5; tentative D call: TRBD1 (5 bases). The CDR3 consists of 14 residues. Germline loops: CDR1 MNHEY, CDR2 SMNVEV (reference sequence). V was trimmed by 4 bases and J by 1 base, leaving 8 bases between them. The CDR3 spells CASSSRESNQPQHF. CDR3 nucleotide sequence: TGTGCCAGCAGTTCCAGGGAGAGCAATCAGCCCCAGCATTTT.

A word on this clonotype: One base away lies a much larger clone, so this may be a sequencing read error. This chain connects TRBV19 to TRBJ1-2; D may be TRBD1 (5 bases). This CDR3 contains 13 residues. Germline CDR1 is LNHDA and CDR2 is SQIVND (reference sequence). Written as DNA, the CDR3 is TGTGCCAGCAGCCAAGATTCAGGGTCCGGCTACGCCTTC. Residues: CASSQDSGSGYAF.

CDR3 nucleotides: TGTGCCAGCAGCTTTGGAGGCGGGGGTGCACCTCCGTGCTCCTACGAGCAGTACTTC. It yields the protein CASSFGGGGAPPCSYEQYF. The J gene is TRBJ2-7, the V gene TRBV11-2; TRBD2 aligns across 7 bases. V was clipped by 3 bases and J by 0 bases; unmatched bases: 17. The germline V gene encodes CDR1 SGHAT and CDR2 FQNNGV. The CDR3 runs to 19 residues.

About this clonotype: The final CDR3 position lacks the conserved phenylalanine or tryptophan, pointing to a likely read error. The V gene is TRBV19, the J gene TRBJ2-3; 7 bases match TRBD2. The germline V gene encodes CDR1 LNHDA and CDR2 SQIVND (reference sequence). The V segment lost 7 bases and the J segment 6 bases; nucleotides outside the gene matches: 10. CDR3 length: 14 amino acids. The CDR3 DNA sequence: TGTGCCAGTAAGCTAAGCGGGGTCGGGGATACGCAGTATTCT. It translates to CASKLSGVGDTQYS.

This clonotype has at least ten counts. The chain links TRBV5-5 to TRBJ1-1; the D gene is possibly TRBD1 (5 bases). The germline V and J ends were trimmed by 4 bases and 0 bases, with 13 bases remaining between them. CDR3 length equals 15 residues. Germline CDR1 SGHKS, CDR2 YYEKEE (reference sequence). The CDR3 coding sequence is TGTGCCAGCAGCAACTGGCGGGGACTGAACACTGAAGCTTTCTTT. Amino acid sequence: CASSNWRGLNTEAFF. Based on the CDR3 plus reference TRBV5-5 and TRBJ1-1, the full variable domain is DAGVTQSPTHLIKTRGQQVTLRCSPISGHKSVSWYQQVLGQGPQFIFQYYEKEERGRGNFPDRFSARQFPNYSSELNVNALLLGDSALYLCASSNWRGLNTEAFFGQGTRLTVV.

This clonotype was detected many times. The rearrangement joins TRBV9 to TRBJ1-6, with a tentative D call TRBD1 (5 bases). In germline, CDR1 is SGDLS, CDR2 YYNGEE. CDR3 length: 15 residues. V lost 1 base and J lost 7, with 12 bases in between. CDR3 region: CASSVSPGKNSPLHF. The CDR3 region has the DNA TGTGCCAGCAGCGTAAGTCCAGGGAAAAATTCACCCCTCCACTTT.

This clonotype appeared a few times. With a much larger clone just one base away, this may be a read error. This rearrangement joins TRBV11-2 to TRBJ1-3, with D perhaps TRBD1 (5 bases). There are 16 residues in the CDR3. The germline gives CDR1 SGHAT, CDR2 FQNNGV. For the CDR3, the DNA is TGTGCCAGCAGCTCTTCTGGGGCGTACTCTGGAGACACCATATATTTT. This sequence encodes CASSSSGAYSGDTIYF.

This chain joins TRBV2 and TRBJ1-2; 9 nucleotides line up with TRBD1. CDR1 and CDR2 (germline): SNHLY, FYNNEI. Trimming took 7 bases from V and 4 from J; bases not matched to a gene: 4. CDR3 length: 13 residues. The CDR3 region has the DNA TGTGCCAGCAACGGACAGGGGAGCTATGGCTACACCTTC. Protein: CASNGQGSYGYTF.

This clonotype appeared many times. The CDR3: CASSYVGNEQFF. CDR3 sequence (DNA): TGTGCCAGCAGTTACGTGGGCAATGAGCAGTTCTTC. This sequence joins TRBV6-2 or TRBV6-3 and TRBJ2-1; no definite D call. Germline CDR1 MNHEY, CDR2 SVGEGT. Trimming left V 2 bases short and J 6 bases short, with 5 bases between. The CDR3 covers 12 residues.

This chain joins TRBV2 and TRBJ1-5; D not certain. Trimming removed 5 bases from V and 2 bases from J, with 13 bases in between. Germline CDR1 SNHLY, CDR2 FYNNEI. The CDR3 has 15 residues. The CDR3 protein is CASSLQDGGNQPQHF. The CDR3 DNA sequence: TGTGCCAGCAGTCTTCAGGACGGGGGCAATCAGCCCCAGCATTTT.

This clonotype has only a few counts. The chain couples TRBV10-3 to TRBJ2-1; 11 bases line up with TRBD2. The V and J ends lost 9 bases and 6 bases, in that order; junction bases with no gene match: 16. In germline, CDR1 is ENHRY, CDR2 SYGVKD. This CDR3 contains 17 residues. The CDR3 spells CAISRSGRALSGNEQFF. CDR3 in DNA: TGTGCCATTTCCCGTAGCGGGAGGGCCTTATCTGGCAATGAGCAGTTCTTC.

The V gene is TRBV2, the J gene TRBJ1-2; D uncertain. The CDR3 extends over 15 amino acids. Germline CDR1 and CDR2: SNHLY and FYNNEI. V gave up 0 bases and J gave up 0 bases, with 8 bases separating them. The CDR3 sequence: CASSEARLTNYGYTF. CDR3 nucleotide sequence: TGTGCCAGCAGTGAAGCGCGTCTTACTAACTATGGCTACACCTTC. Full variable domain (missing parts from reference TRBV2 and TRBJ1-2): EPEVTQTPSHQVTQMGQEVILRCVPISNHLYFYWYRQILGQKVEFLVSFYNNEISEKSEIFDDQFSVERPDGSNFTLKIRSTKLEDSAMYFCASSEARLTNYGYTFGSGTRLTVV.

This clonotype was counted at least ten times. This chain links TRBV20-1 with TRBJ2-1, with D maybe TRBD2 (5 bases). CDR1 and CDR2 from the germline V gene are DFQATT and SNEGSKA (reference sequence). V shed 3 bases and J shed 7 bases, with 16 bases lying between them. CDR3 length equals 14 residues. CDR3 amino acids: CSASGEPRLNEQFF. CDR3 nucleotide sequence: TGCAGTGCTAGCGGGGAGCCCCGGTTGAATGAGCAGTTCTTC.

This clonotype was detected only once. The V and J genes are TRBV15 and TRBJ2-7, with a possible D match to TRBD1 (6 bases). CDR1 is LNHNV and CDR2 is YYDKDF in the germline V gene (reference sequence). Trimming cost V 1 base and J 5 bases, with 21 bases left between them. The CDR3 extends over 17 amino acids. CDR3 region: CATSRVKDSPFGDEQYF. In DNA form, the CDR3 reads TGTGCCACCAGCAGAGTCAAGGACAGCCCATTCGGTGACGAGCAGTACTTC.

This clonotype was observed at least ten times. The chain uses TRBV6-1 and TRBJ1-2, with D tentatively TRBD1 (5 bases). The germline V gene encodes CDR1 MNHNS and CDR2 SASEGT. V lost 5 bases and J lost 6, with 16 bases in between. The CDR3 length is 14 residues. The CDR3 spells CASSPARVRDGYTF. The CDR3 DNA reads as TGTGCCAGCAGTCCCGCAAGGGTCAGGGATGGCTACACCTTC.

The chain combines TRBV29-1 with TRBJ2-5, with 10 bases aligning to TRBD2. The V and J ends lost 4 bases and 1 base, in that order; junction bases with no gene match: 6. CDR3 length equals 15 residues. Looked up from germline, CDR1 is SQVTM and CDR2 is ANQGSEA. CDR3 sequence reads: CSVAGLARGQETQYF. The CDR3 nucleotides read TGCAGCGTTGCGGGACTAGCGAGGGGCCAAGAGACCCAGTACTTC.

The chain carries TRBV10-3 and TRBJ2-7; 9 nucleotides line up with TRBD1. From germline, CDR1 is ENHRY and CDR2 SYGVKD. V dropped 8 bases and J dropped 4; count of bases not matched to a gene: 0. CDR3 size: 11 residues. The CDR3 protein is CAIGTGYEQYV. DNA of the CDR3: TGTGCCATCGGGACAGGGTACGAGCAGTACGTC.

The sample holds many counts of this clonotype. The V gene is TRBV6-1, the J gene TRBJ1-2, with D unresolved. The CDR3 is 14 amino acids. Germline V gene sequence: CDR1 MNHNS, CDR2 SASEGT. Deletions cut 3 bases from V and 0 bases from J, with 8 bases between. CDR3 residues: CASSEFVTNYGYTF. The CDR3 region has the DNA TGTGCCAGCAGTGAGTTTGTTACTAACTATGGCTACACCTTC.

V and J are TRBV10-2 and TRBJ2-7; 11 nucleotides agree with TRBD2. Trimming removed 2 bases from V and 5 bases from J; junction bases left unmatched: 11. The germline CDR1 and CDR2 sequences are WSHSY and SAAADI. The CDR3 is 17 amino acids. This CDR3 reads CASSEGRVAGGPNEQYV. CDR3 DNA: TGCGCCAGCAGTGAGGGGAGGGTAGCGGGAGGGCCTAACGAGCAGTACGTC.

This clonotype was found many times. The chain employs TRBV2 and TRBJ2-7, with 8 positions matching TRBD1. The CDR3 extends over 15 amino acids. Germline V gives CDR1 SNHLY, CDR2 FYNNEI. V lost 6 bases, J lost 3 bases, and 10 bases stayed unmatched. CDR3 loop: CASRPTGVSSYEQYF. CDR3 coding DNA: TGTGCCAGCAGACCGACAGGGGTTAGCAGCTACGAGCAGTACTTC.

This clonotype was found many times. The chain has TRBV4-2 and TRBJ2-2; perhaps TRBD2 as D (5 bases). The germline CDR1 and CDR2 sequences are LGHNA and YNFKEQ. This CDR3 has 16 residues. The V end lost 3 bases, the J end lost 0 bases, and 11 bases lay between the germline ends. The CDR3 region is CASSQNSASNTGELFF. The CDR3 DNA reads TGTGCCAGCAGCCAGAATAGCGCCTCGAACACCGGGGAGCTGTTTTTT.

This clonotype has at least ten counts. The CDR3 region is CASSYGEPNEQYF. In nucleotides, the CDR3 is TGCGCCAGCAGCTACGGGGAACCAAACGAGCAGTACTTC. The genes are TRBV5-1 and TRBJ2-7; tentatively, D is TRBD2 (5 bases). The CDR3 sequence is 13 residues long. V dropped 3 bases and J dropped 5 bases, with 12 bases sitting between them. Germline CDR1 reads SGHRS; CDR2 reads YFSETQ.

This clonotype was picked up many times. Here the CDR3 DNA reads TGTGCCAGCAGCCAAGATCTCCCGGGAGGTGGATCACCCCTCCACTTT. Translation: CASSQDLPGGGSPLHF. The chain uses TRBV14 and TRBJ1-6; no clear D gene. The CDR3 has 16 residues. CDR1 and CDR2 from the germline V gene are SGHDN and FVKESK. Trimming cost V 0 bases and J 10 bases, with 16 bases left between them.

This clonotype was seen at least ten times. V usage is TRBV6-1 and J usage is TRBJ1-1, with D uncertain. The V gene's germline CDR1 is MNHNS and CDR2 SASEGT. V lost 6 bases, J lost 6 bases, and 17 bases lay in between. The CDR3 is 14 residues long. The CDR3 DNA is TGTGCCAGCAGGAACCTAGATCTGGAGGCTGAAGCTTTCTTT. Translation gives CASRNLDLEAEAFF.

Concerning this clonotype: A junction boundary mismatches the germline segment, possibly from a read error. J is TRBJ2-3 and V is TRBV24-1; D unresolved. CDR1 and CDR2 (germline): KGHDR, SFDVKD. The CDR3 covers 12 residues. The CDR3 sequence is CATSDARDTQYF. CDR3 nucleotides: TGTGCCACTAGTGACGCAAGGGATACGCAGTATTTT.

The chain carries TRBV10-2 and TRBJ2-5; the D call may be TRBD1 or TRBD2 (6 bases each). The CDR3 sequence is 12 residues long. The V gene's germline CDR1 is WSHSY and CDR2 SAAADI. V gave up 8 bases and J gave up 7 bases, with 14 bases separating them. The chain's CDR3 is CASGGGVGTQYF. In DNA, the CDR3 is TGCGCCAGCGGGGGCGGGGTCGGGACCCAGTACTTC.